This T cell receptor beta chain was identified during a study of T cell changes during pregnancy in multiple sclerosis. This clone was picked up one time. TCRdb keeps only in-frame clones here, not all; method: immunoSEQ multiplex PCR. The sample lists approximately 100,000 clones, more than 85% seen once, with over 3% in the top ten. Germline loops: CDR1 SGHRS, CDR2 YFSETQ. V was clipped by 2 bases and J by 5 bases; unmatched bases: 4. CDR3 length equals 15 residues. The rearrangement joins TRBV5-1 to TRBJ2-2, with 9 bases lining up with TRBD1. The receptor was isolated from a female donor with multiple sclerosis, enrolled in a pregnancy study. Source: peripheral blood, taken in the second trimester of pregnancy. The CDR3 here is CASSLTGTGTGELFF. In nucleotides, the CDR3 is TGCGCCAGCAGCTTAACCGGGACAGGGACCGGGGAGCTGTTTTTT. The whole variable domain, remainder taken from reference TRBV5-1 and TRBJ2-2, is KAGVTQTPRYLIKTRGQQVTLSCSPISGHRSVSWYQQTPGQGLQFLFEYFSETQRNKGNFPGRFSGRQFSNSRSEMNVSTLELGDSALYLCASSLTGTGTGELFFGEGSRLTVL.